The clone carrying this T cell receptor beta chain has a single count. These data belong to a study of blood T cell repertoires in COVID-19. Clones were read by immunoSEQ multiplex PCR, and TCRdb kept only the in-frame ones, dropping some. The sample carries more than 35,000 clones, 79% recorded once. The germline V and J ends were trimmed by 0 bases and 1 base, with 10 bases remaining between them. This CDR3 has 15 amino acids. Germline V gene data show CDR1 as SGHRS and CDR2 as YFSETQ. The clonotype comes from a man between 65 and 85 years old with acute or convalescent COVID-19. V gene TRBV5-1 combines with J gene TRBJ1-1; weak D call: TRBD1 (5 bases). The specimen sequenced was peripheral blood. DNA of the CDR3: TGCGCCAGCAGCTTGGGACAGCCTGAGAACACTGAAGCTTTCTTT. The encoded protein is CASSLGQPENTEAFF.